Shown below are 5 T cell receptor beta chains from a single sample sequenced in a study of shared clonotypes between healthy human individuals. This table comes from immunoSEQ multiplex PCR, and its TCRdb copy is limited to in-frame clones, with some not included. The table includes over a million clones, roughly 96% detected once. The sequencing input was naive CD4+ T cells sorted from blood. Subset: CD45RA+ positively selected. The receptors stem from a man aged 25 to 45 in good health.

This sequence joins TRBV5-6 and TRBJ1-2; D possibly corresponds to TRBD1 (6 bases). The CDR3 consists of 15 residues. Germline lookup yields CDR1 SGHDT and CDR2 YYEEEE. Trimming stripped 4 bases from V and 0 bases from J, with 13 bases between. The CDR3 coding sequence is TGTGCCAGCAGCATTGGGGGGCGAGCTAACTATGGCTACACCTTC. Amino acids: CASSIGGRANYGYTF.

The chain combines TRBV18 with TRBJ2-2; D perhaps matches TRBD1 (5 bases). Germline assignment: CDR1 KGHSH and CDR2 LQKENI. This CDR3 is built from 16 residues. V was pared by 5 bases and J by 4 bases, with 17 bases between. For the CDR3, the DNA is TGTGCCAGCTCATCTTTAGCCAGGGCGCCCACCGGGGAGCTGTTTTTT. This gives the protein CASSSLARAPTGELFF.

The gene calls are TRBV18 and TRBJ2-7; TRBD1 agrees at 7 bases. Unmatched junction bases numbered 7, after V lost 6 bases and J lost 2 bases. The CDR3 consists of 14 residues. CDR1 and CDR2 from the germline V gene are KGHSH and LQKENI. CDR3: CASSYRGQTYEQYF. CDR3 nucleotides: TGTGCCAGCTCCTACAGGGGTCAGACCTACGAGCAGTACTTC.

The chain combines TRBV30 with TRBJ2-1; possibly TRBD1 for D (6 bases). The CDR3 sequence is 11 residues long. V lost 2 bases, J lost 9 bases, and 8 bases lay in between. Germline CDR1 and CDR2: GTSNPN and SVGIG (reference sequence). The CDR3 here is CAWSLRGEQFF. The DNA of the CDR3 is TGTGCCTGGAGTCTCAGGGGTGAGCAGTTCTTC.

The CDR3 region is CAIKGLVGEQFF. The CDR3 DNA follows: TGTGCCATCAAGGGACTAGTGGGCGAGCAGTTCTTC. The chain has TRBV28 and TRBJ2-1; 8 bases map to TRBD2. Germline trimming cut 10 bases from V and 10 bases from J; bases unmatched to any gene: 9. The CDR3 spans 12 residues. Germline V CDR1 and CDR2: MDHEN, SYDVKM.